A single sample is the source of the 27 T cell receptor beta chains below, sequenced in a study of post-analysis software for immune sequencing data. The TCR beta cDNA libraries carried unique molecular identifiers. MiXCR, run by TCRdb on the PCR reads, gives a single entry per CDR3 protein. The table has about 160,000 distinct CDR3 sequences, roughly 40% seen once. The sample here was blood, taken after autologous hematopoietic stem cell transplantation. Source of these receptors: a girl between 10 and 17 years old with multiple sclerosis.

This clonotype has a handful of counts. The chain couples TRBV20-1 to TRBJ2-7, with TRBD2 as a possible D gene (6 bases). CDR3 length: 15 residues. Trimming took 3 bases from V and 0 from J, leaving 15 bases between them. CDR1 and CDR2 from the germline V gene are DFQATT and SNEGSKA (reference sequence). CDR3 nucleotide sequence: TGCAGTGCTAGGTTCCTAGCGTTAAGCTCCTACGAGCAGTACTTC. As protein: CSARFLALSSYEQYF.

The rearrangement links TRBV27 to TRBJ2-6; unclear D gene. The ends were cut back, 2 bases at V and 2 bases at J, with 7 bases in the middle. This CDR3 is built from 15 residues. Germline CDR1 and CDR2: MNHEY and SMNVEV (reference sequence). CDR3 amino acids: CASSLGQTGANVLTF. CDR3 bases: TGTGCCAGCAGTTTAGGGCAAACTGGGGCCAACGTCCTGACTTTC.

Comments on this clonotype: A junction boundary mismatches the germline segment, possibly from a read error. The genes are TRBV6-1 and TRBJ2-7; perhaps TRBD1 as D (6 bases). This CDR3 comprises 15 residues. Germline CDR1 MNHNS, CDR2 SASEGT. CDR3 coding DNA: TGTGCCAGCTCCGGACAGCCAACCCGCTCCTACGGGCAGTACTTC. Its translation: CASSGQPTRSYGQYF.

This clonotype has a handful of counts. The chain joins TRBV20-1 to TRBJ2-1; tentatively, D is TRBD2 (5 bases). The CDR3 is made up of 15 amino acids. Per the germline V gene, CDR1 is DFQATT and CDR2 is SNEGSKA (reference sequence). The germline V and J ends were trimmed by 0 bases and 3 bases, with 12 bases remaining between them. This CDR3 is CSARDYSVFYNEQFF. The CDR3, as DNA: TGCAGTGCTAGAGATTATAGCGTCTTCTACAATGAGCAGTTCTTC.

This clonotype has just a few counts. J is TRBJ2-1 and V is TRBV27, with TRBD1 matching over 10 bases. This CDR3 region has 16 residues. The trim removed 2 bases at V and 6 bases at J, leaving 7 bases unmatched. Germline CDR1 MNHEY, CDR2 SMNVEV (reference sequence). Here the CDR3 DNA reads TGTGCCAGCAGTTTACCCCGGACAGGGGGTTCCAATGAGCAGTTCTTC. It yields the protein CASSLPRTGGSNEQFF.

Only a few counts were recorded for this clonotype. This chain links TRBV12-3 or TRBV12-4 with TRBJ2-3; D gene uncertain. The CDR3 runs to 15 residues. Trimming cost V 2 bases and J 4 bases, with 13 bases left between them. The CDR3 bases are TGTGCCAGCAGTTTAAGTGCGTCGTGGGCAGATACGCAGTATTTT. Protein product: CASSLSASWADTQYF.

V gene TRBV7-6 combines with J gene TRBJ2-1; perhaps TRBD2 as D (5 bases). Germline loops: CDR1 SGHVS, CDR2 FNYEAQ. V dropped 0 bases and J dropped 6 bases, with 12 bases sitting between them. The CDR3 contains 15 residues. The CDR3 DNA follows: TGTGCCAGCAGCTTAGCGGGAGCTGGGTGCAATGAGCAGTTCTTC. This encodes CASSLAGAGCNEQFF. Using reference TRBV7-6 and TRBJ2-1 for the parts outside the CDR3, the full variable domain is GAGVSQSPRYKVTKRGQDVALRCDPISGHVSLYWYRQALGQGPEFLTYFNYEAQQDKSGLPNDRFSAERPEGSISTLTIQRTEQRDSAMYRCASSLAGAGCNEQFFGPGTRLTVL.

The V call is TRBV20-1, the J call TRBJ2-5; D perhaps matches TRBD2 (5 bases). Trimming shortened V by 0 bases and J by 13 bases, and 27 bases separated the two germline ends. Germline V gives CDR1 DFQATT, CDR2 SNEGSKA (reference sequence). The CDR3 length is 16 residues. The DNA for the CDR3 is TGCAGTGCTAGAGACCCGTCGAGAAGCGGAGGCGTCGCGGGGTACTTC. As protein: CSARDPSRSGGVAGYF.

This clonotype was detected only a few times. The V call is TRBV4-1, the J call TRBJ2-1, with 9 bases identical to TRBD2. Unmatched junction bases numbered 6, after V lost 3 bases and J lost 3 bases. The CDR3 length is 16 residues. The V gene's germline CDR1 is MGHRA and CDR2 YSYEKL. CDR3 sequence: CASSHLAGPYYNEQFF. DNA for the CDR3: TGCGCCAGCAGCCACCTAGCGGGGCCCTACTACAATGAGCAGTTCTTC.

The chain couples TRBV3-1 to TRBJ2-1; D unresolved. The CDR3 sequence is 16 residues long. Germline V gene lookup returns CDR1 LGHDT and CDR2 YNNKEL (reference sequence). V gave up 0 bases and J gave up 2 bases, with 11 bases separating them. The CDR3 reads CASSQEGGAAYNEQFF. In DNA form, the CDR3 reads TGTGCCAGCAGCCAAGAAGGCGGAGCAGCCTACAATGAGCAGTTCTTC.

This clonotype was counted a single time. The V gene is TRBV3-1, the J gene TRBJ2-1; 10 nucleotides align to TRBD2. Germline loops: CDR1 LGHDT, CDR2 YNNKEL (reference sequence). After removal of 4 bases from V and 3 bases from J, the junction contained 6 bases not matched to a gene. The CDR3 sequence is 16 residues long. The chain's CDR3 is CASSPPLAGDYNEQFF. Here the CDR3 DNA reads TGTGCCAGCAGCCCCCCCCTAGCGGGGGACTACAATGAGCAGTTCTTC.

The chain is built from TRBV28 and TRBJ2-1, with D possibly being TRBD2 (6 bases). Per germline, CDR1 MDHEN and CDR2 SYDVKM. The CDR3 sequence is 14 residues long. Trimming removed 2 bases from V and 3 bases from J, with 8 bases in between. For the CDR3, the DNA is TGTGCCAGCAGTTTAGGAGGGTTCTACAATGAGCAGTTCTTC. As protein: CASSLGGFYNEQFF. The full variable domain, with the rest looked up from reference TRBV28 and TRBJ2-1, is DVKVTQSSRYLVKRTGEKVFLECVQDMDHENMFWYRQDPGLGLRLIYFSYDVKMKEKGDIPEGYSVSREKKERFSLILESASTNQTSMYLCASSLGGFYNEQFFGPGTRLTVL.

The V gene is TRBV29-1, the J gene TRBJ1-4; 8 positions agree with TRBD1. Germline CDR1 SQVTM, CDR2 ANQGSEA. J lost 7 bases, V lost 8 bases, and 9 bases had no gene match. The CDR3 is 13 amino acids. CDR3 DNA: TGCAGCATTGGCCGGACAGGGAGTGAAAAACTGTTTTTT. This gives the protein CSIGRTGSEKLFF.

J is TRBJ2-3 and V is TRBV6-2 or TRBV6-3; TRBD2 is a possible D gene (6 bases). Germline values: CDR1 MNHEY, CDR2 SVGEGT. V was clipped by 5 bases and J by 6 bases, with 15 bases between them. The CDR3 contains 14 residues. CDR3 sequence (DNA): TGTGCCAGCAGTAACCGACTAGGTGGGGATACGCAGTATTTT. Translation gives CASSNRLGGDTQYF.

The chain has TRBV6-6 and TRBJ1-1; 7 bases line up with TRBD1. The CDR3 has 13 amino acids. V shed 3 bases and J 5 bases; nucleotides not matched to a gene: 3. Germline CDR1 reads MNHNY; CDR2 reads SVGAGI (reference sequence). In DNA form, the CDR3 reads TGTGCCAGCAGTTATAACAGGGGTACTGAAGCTTTCTTT. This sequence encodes CASSYNRGTEAFF.

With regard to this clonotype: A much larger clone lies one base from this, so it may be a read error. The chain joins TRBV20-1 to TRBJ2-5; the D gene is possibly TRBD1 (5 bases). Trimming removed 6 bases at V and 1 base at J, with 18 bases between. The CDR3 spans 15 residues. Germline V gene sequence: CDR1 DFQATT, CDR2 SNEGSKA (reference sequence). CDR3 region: CSATDGIPIQETQYF. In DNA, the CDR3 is TGCAGTGCGACAGACGGCATACCAATCCAAGAGACCCAGTACTTC.

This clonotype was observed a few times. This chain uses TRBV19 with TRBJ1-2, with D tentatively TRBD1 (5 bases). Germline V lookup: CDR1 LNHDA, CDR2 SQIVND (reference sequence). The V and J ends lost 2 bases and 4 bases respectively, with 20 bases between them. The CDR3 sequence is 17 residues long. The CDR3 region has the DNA TGTGCCAGTAGTATACCTACCGCCGGAGGGGCTACCTATGGCTACACCTTC. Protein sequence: CASSIPTAGGATYGYTF.

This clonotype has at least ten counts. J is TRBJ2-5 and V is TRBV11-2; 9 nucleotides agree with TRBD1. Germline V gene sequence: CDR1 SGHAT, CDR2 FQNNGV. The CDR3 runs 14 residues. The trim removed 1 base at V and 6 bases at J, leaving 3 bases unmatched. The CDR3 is CASSLVDRGKTQYF. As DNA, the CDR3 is TGTGCCAGCAGCTTAGTTGACAGGGGGAAGACCCAGTACTTC.

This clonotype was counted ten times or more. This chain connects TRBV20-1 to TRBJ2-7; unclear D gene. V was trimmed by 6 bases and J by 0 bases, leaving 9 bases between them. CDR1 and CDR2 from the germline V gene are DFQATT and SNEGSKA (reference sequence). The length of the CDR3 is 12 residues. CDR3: CSAHSNSYEQYF. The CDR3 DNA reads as TGCAGTGCCCACTCGAACTCCTACGAGCAGTACTTC.

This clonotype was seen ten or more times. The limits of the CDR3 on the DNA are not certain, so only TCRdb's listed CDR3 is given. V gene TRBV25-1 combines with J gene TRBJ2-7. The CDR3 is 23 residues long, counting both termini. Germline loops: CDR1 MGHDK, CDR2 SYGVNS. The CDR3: CAYGRKLRAVLRLHMQRSYEQYF.

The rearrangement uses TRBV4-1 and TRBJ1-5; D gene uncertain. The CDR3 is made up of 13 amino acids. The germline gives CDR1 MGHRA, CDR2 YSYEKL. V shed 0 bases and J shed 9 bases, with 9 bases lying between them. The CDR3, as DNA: TGCGCCAGCAGCCAAGATAGGGCGGGGCCCCAGCATTTT. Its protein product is CASSQDRAGPQHF.

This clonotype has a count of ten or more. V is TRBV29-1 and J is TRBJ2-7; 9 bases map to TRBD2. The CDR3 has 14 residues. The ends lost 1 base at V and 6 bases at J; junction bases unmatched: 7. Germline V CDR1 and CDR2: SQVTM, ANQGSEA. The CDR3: CSVEVSAGGGEQYF. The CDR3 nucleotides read TGCAGCGTTGAAGTATCAGCGGGAGGTGGCGAGCAGTACTTC.

CDR3 sequence reads: CSVYPSQGGYEQYF. CDR3 nucleotide sequence: TGCAGCGTTTACCCCTCACAGGGGGGCTACGAGCAGTACTTC. V is TRBV29-1 and J is TRBJ2-7; 8 nucleotides match TRBD1. The V gene end was trimmed by 5 bases and the J gene end by 3 bases; junction bases not matched to a gene: 9. The CDR3 spans 14 residues. Germline assignment: CDR1 SQVTM and CDR2 ANQGSEA.

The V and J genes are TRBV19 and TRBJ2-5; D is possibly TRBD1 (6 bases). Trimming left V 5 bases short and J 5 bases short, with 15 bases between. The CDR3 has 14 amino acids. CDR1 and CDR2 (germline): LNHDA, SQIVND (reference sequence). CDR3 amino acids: CASSHLGGRETQYF. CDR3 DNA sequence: TGTGCCAGTAGTCACCTAGGGGGTCGGGAGACCCAGTACTTC.

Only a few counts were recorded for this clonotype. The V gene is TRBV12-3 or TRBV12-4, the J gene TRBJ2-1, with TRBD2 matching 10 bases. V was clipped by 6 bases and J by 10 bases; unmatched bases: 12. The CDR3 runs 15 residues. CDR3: CASSPLAGALEEQFF. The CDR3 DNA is TGTGCCAGCAGCCCCCTAGCGGGAGCTCTAGAGGAGCAGTTCTTC.

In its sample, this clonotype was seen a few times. The CDR3: CASSQGQGNEKLFF. CDR3 in DNA: TGCGCCAGCAGCCAGGGGCAGGGGAATGAAAAACTGTTTTTT. This chain connects TRBV4-3 to TRBJ1-4, with TRBD1 as a possible D gene (6 bases). This CDR3 has 14 residues. With 3 bases removed from V and 5 bases from J, the gap between germline ends came to 10 bases. Germline CDR1 and CDR2: LGHNA and YSLEER.

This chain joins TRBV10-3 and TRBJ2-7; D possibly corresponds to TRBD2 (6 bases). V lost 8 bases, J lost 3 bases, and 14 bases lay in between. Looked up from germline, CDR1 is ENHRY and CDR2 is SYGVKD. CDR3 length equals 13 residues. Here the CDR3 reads CAISRLVGYEQYF. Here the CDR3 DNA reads TGTGCCATCTCCCGACTAGTGGGCTACGAGCAGTACTTC.